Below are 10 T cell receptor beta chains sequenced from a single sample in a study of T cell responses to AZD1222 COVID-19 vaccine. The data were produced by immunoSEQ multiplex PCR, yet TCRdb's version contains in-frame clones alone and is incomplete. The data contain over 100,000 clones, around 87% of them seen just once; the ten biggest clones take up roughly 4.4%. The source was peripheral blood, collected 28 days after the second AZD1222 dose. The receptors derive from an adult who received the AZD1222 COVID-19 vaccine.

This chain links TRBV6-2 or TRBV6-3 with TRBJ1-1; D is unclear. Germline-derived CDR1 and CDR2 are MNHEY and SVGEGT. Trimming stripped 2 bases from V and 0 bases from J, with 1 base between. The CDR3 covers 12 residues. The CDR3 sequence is CASSYVNTEAFF. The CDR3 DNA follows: TGTGCCAGCAGTTACGTGAACACTGAAGCTTTCTTT.

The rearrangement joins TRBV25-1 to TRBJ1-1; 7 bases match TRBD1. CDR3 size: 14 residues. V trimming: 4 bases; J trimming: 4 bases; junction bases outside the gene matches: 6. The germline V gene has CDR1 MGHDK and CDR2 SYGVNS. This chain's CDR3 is CASSGDSGVTEAFF. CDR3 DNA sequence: TGTGCCAGCAGTGGGGACAGCGGGGTCACTGAAGCTTTCTTT. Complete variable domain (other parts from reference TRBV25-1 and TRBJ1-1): EADIYQTPRYLVIGTGKKITLECSQTMGHDKMYWYQQDPGMELHLIHYSYGVNSTEKGDLSSESTVSRIRTEHFPLTLESARPSHTSQYLCASSGDSGVTEAFFGQGTRLTVV.

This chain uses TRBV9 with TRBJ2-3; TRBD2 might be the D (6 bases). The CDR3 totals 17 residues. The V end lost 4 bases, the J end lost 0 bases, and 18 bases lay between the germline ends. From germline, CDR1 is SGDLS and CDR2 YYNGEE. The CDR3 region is CASSFSAGTFSTDTQYF. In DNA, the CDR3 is TGTGCCAGCAGCTTTTCCGCCGGGACTTTTAGCACAGATACGCAGTATTTT.

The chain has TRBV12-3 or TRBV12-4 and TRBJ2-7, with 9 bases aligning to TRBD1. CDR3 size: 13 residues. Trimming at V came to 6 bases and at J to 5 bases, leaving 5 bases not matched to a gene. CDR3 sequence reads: CASSLDRGHEQYF. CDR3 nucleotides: TGTGCCAGCAGCTTGGACAGGGGCCACGAGCAGTACTTC.

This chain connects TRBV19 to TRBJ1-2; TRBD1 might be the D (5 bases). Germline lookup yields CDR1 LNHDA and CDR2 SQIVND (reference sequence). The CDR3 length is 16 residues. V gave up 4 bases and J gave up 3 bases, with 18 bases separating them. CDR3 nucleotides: TGTGCCAGTAGTAACCTCCGGGGGAATACGGACTATGGCTACACCTTC. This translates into CASSNLRGNTDYGYTF. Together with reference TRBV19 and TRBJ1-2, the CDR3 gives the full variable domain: DGGITQSPKYLFRKEGQNVTLSCEQNLNHDAMYWYRQDPGQGLRLIYYSQIVNDFQKGDIAEGYSVSREKKESFPLTVTSAQKNPTAFYLCASSNLRGNTDYGYTFGSGTRLTVV.

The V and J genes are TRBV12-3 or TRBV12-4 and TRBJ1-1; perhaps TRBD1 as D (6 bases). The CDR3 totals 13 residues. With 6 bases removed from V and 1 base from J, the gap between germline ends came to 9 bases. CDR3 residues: CASSLQGNTEAFF. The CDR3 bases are TGTGCCAGCAGCTTACAGGGGAACACTGAAGCTTTCTTT.

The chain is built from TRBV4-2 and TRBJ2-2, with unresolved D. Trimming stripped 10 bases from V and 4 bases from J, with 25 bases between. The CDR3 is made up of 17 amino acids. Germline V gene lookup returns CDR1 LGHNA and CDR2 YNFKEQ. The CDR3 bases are TGTGCCACGCCCGGGCCAAGGATACGTTCGGCCACCGGGGAGCTGTTTTTT. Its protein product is CATPGPRIRSATGELFF.

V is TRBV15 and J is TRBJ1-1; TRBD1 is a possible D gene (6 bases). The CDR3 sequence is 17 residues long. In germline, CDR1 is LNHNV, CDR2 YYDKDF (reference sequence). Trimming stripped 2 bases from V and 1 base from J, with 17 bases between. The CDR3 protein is CATSRFPYWTANTEAFF. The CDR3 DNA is TGTGCCACCAGCAGATTTCCTTACTGGACAGCGAACACTGAAGCTTTCTTT. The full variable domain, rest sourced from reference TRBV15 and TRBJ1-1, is DAMVIQNPRYQVTQFGKPVTLSCSQTLNHNVMYWYQQKSSQAPKLLFHYYDKDFNNEADTPDNFQSRRPNTSFCFLDIRSPGLGDTAMYLCATSRFPYWTANTEAFFGQGTRLTVV.

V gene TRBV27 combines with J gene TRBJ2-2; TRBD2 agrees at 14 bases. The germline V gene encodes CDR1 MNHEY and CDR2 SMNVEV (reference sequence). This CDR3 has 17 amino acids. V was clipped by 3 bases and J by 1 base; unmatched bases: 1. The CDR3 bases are TGTGCCAGCAGTTTGACTAGCGGGGGGGTGAACACCGGGGAGCTGTTTTTT. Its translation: CASSLTSGGVNTGELFF.

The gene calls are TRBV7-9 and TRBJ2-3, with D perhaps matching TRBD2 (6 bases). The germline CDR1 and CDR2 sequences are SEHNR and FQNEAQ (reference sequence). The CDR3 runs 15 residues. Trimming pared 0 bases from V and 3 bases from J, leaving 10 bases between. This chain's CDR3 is CASSLAVADTDTQYF. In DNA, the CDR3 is TGTGCCAGCAGCTTAGCGGTAGCGGATACAGATACGCAGTATTTT.